This T cell receptor beta chain was identified during a study of blood T cell repertoires in COVID-19. Repertoires were generated with immunoSEQ multiplex PCR, while TCRdb's copy carries only in-frame clones and drops some. Of tens of thousands of clones in the sample, roughly 77% are singletons; the top ten hold about a quarter. The CDR3 runs to 16 residues. Per the germline V gene, CDR1 is SGHKS and CDR2 is YYEKEE (reference sequence). Trimming stripped 0 bases from V and 6 bases from J, with 18 bases between. The sequence was obtained from a human donor in a cohort sampled during active COVID-19. This chain connects TRBV5-5 to TRBJ1-1; no clear D gene. Sequencing input: peripheral blood. Written as DNA, the CDR3 is TGTGCCAGCAGCTTGGGTGTTGGCTCCCCCGGGGCTGAAGCTTTCTTT. Amino acid sequence: CASSLGVGSPGAEAFF.